Here is one T cell receptor beta chain with its context. The antigen is unknown. Primed by a sample-barcoded 5' primer and a J-beta primer mix, a second PCR proceeded for 7 to 11 cycles. CDR3-containing paired-end reads numbering at least 2.5 million came from each sample. TCRdb re-analysed the 5' RACE reads in MiXCR, keeping a single row per CDR3 protein. The sample yields about 800,000 distinct CDR3 sequences, approximately 25% seen once. The sample originates from a study of blood T cells in healthy people across ages. This CDR3 is 14 amino acids long. Study-level points and caveats: Per-million-T-cell TCR beta diversity fell roughly linearly with age.

The same sample was also studied in work on T cells of mothers and their children. That study reports: The study recruited a few healthy Caucasian mothers and their six children as donors. There were no persistent microchimeric T cell clones detected.

Material for sequencing was blood. The sequence was obtained from a boy aged 10-17 years in good health. The chain employs TRBV21-1 and TRBJ2-5; the table's D call of TRBD2 was not tested on the DNA. The closer fit of TRBJ2-7 to the DNA end suggests the J call may be wrong. TRBV21-1 corresponds to a pseudogene. The CDR3 spells CASSTKGRRYEQYF. The CDR3 DNA is TGTGCCAGCAGCACTAAGGGCAGAAGGTACGAGCAGTACTTC.